This T cell receptor beta chain was captured in a study of monozygotic twins with inflammatory bowel disease. TCRdb reprocessed the 5' RACE reads, keeping one entry per CDR3 protein, no DNA. The sample holds hundreds of thousands of distinct CDR3 sequences. Germline CDR1 and CDR2: MDHEN and SYDVKM. The CDR3 contains 12 residues. The chain has TRBV28 and TRBJ1-1; as DNA is missing, the TRBD1 call by TCRdb cannot be tested. The sample consisted of blood. This receptor was taken from a human donor with ulcerative colitis or Crohn's disease, or a healthy co-twin of an affected twin (not recorded which). This chain's CDR3 is CASRWRGNEAFF.